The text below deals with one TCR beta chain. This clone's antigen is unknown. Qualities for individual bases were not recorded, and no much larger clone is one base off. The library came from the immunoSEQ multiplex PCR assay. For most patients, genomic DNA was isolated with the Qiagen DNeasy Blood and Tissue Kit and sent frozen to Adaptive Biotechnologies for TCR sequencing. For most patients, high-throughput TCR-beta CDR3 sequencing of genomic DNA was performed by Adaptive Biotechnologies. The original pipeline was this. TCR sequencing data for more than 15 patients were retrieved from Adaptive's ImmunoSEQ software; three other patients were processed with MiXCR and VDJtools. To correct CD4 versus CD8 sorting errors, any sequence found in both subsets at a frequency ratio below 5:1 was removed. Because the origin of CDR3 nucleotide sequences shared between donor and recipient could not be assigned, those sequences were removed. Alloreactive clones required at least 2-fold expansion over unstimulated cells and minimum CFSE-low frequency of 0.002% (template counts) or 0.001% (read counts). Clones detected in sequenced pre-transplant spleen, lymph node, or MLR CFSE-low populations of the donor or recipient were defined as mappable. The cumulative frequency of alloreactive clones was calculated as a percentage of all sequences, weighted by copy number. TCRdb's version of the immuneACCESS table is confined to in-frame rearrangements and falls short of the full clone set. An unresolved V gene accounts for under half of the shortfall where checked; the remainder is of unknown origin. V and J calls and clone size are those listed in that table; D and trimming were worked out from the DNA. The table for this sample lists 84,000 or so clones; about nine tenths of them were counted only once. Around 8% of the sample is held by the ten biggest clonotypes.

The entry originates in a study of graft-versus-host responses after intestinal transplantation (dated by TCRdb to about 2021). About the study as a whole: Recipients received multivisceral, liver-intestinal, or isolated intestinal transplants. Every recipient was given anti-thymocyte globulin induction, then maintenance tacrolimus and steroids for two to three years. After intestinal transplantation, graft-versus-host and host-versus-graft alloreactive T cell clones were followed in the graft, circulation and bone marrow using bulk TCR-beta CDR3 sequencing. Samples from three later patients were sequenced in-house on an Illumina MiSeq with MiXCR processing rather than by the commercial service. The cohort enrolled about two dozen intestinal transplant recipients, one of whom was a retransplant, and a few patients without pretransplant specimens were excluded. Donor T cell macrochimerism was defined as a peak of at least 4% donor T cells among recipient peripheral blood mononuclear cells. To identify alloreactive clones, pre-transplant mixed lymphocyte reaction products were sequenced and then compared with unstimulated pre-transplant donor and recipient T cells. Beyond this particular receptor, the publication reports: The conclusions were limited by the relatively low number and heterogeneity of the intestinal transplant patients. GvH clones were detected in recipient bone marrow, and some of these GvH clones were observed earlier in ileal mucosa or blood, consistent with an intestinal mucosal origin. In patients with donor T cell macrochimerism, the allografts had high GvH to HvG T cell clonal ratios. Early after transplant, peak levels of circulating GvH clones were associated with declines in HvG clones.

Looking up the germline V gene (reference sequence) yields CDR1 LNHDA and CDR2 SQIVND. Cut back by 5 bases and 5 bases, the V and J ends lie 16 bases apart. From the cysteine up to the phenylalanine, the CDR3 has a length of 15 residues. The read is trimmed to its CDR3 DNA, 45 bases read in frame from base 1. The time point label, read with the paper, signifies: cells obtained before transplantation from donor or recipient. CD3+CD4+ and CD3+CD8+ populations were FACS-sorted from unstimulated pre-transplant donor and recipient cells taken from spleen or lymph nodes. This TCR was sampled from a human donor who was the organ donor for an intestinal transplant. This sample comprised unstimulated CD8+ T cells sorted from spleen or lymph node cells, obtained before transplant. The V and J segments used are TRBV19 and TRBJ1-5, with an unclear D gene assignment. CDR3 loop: CASSAGSLDDQPQHF. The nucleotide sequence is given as TGTGCCAGTAGTGCCGGCAGCTTAGACGATCAGCCCCAGCATTTT.